The present TCR beta chain was sequenced within a study of T cells in Graves' hyperthyroidism and ophthalmopathy. This CDR3 spans 17 amino acids. Germline CDR1 is SGHAT and CDR2 is FQNNGV. Trimming left V 2 bases short and J 2 bases short, with 17 bases between. RNA transcripts gave rise to amplified TCR beta CDR3 regions. A set of HTBI primers served as the primers for a first-round RT-PCR of the TCR CDR3. TCRdb itself ran the multiplex PCR reads through MiXCR, one entry per CDR3 protein. Altogether some 350,000 distinct CDR3 sequences are present, about 15% being singletons, with the ten largest covering roughly 26%. This clonotype showed up many times.

J is TRBJ2-3 and V is TRBV11-2; tentatively, D is TRBD2 (5 bases). Sequenced input: blood. This receptor was identified in a young woman with Graves' hyperthyroidism that later progressed to Graves' ophthalmopathy. The CDR3 bases are TGTGCCAGCAGCTTAAGGGAGAGTGGGGTCTTCACAGATACGCAGTATTTT. Translation: CASSLRESGVFTDTQYF.